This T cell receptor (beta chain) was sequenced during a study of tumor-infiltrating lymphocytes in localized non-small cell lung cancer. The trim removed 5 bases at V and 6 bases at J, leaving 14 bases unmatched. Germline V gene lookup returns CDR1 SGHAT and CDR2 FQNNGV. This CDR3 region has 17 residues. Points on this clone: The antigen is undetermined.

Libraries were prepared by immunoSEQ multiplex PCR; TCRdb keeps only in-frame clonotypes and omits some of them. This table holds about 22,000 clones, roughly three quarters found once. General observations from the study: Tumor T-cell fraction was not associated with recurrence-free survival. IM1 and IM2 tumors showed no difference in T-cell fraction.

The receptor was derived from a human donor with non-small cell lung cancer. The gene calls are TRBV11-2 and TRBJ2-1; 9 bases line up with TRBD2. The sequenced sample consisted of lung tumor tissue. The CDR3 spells CASSPPSGTSRSNEQFF. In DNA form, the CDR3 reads TGTGCCAGCAGCCCACCGTCCGGGACTAGCAGATCCAATGAGCAGTTCTTC.